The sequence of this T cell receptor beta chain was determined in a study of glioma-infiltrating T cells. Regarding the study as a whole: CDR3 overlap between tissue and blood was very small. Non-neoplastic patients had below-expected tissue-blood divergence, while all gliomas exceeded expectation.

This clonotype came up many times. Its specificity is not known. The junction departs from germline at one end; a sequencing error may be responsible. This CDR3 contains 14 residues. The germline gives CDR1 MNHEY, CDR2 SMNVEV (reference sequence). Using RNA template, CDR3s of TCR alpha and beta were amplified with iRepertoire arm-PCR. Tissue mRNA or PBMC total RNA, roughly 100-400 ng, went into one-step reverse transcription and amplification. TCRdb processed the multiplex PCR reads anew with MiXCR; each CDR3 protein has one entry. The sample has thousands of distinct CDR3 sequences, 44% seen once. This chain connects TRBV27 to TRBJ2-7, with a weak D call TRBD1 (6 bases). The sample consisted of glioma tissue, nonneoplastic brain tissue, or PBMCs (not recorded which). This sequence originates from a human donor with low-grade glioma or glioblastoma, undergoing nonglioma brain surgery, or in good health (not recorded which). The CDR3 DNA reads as TGTGCCAGCAGTTTAAACAGGGTCTCCTCCGAGCAGTACTTC. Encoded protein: CASSLNRVSSEQYF.